This TCR beta chain comes out of a study of blood T cell repertoires in COVID-19. Germline-derived CDR1 and CDR2 are LGHDT and YNNKEL (reference sequence). The CDR3 has 13 amino acids. V lost 4 bases, J lost 0 bases, and 7 bases lay in between. Turning to this clone: Different DNA sequences within this sample yield the same CDR3.

Repertoires were generated with immunoSEQ multiplex PCR, while TCRdb's copy carries only in-frame clones and drops some. The profile shows some 200,000 clones, roughly nine tenths of them singletons. This sequence joins TRBV3-1 (or the pseudogene TRBV3-2) and TRBJ2-7; no clear D. Sequenced input: peripheral blood. This clonotype was obtained from a woman in her 70s with acute or convalescent COVID-19. CDR3 residues: CASSLRGSYEQYF. For the CDR3, the DNA is TGTGCCAGCAGCCTTCGCGGCTCCTACGAGCAGTACTTC.